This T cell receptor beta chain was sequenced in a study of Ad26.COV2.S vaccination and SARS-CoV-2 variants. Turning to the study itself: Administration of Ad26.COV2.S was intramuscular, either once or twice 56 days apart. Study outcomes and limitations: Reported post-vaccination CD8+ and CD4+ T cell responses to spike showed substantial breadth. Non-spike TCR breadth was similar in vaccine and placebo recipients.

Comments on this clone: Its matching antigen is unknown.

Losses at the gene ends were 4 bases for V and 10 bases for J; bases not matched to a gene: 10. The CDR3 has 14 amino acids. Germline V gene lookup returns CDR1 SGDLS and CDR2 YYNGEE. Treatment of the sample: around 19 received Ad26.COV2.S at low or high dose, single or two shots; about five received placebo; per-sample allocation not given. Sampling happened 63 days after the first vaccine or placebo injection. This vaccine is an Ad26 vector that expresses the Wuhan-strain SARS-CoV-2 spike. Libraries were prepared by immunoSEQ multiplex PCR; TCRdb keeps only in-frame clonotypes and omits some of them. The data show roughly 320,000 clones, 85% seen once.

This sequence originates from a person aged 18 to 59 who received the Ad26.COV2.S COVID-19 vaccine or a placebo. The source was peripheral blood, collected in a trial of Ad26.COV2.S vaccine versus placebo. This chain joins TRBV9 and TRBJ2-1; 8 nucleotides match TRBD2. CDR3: CASSLGSGDNEQFF. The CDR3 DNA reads TGTGCCAGCAGCTTGGGTAGCGGGGATAACGAGCAGTTCTTC.